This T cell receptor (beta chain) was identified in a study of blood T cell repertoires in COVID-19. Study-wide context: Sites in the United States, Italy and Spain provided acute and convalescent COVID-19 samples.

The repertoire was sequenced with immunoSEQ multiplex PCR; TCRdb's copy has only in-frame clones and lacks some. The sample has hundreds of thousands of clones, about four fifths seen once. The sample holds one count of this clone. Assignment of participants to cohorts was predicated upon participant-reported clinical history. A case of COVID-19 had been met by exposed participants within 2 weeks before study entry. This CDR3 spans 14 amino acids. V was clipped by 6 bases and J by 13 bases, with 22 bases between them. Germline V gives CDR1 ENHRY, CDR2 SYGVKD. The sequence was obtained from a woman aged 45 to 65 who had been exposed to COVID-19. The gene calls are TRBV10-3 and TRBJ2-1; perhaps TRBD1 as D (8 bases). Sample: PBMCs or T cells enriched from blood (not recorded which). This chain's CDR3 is CAIRDNRGDRRQFF. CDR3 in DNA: TGTGCCATCAGGGATAACCGGGGGGACAGGAGACAGTTCTTC.